This T cell receptor beta chain was identified during a study of blood T cell repertoires in COVID-19. Enrolled during active infection, Seattle patients were then followed longitudinally. Authors' analysis steps: For nucleated cells, counts were estimated from reference gene primer amplification. Using immunoSEQ multiplex PCR, the repertoire was profiled, and TCRdb retains in-frame clones only, with some absent. V and J calls plus clone size are reproduced from that table; the DNA served to infer D and trimming. The sample lists a few hundred thousand clones; around nine tenths were seen once. This clone has only a few counts. The CDR3 is 13 residues long. CDR1 is SGHKS, CDR2 YYEKEE, per germline (reference sequence). Trimming pared 0 bases from V and 8 bases from J, leaving 11 bases between.

The material sequenced was peripheral blood. The sequence was collected from a woman aged 25 to 45 with COVID-19, enrolled during active disease. This chain connects TRBV5-5 to TRBJ1-1; D ambiguous. The CDR3 region is CASSLEGRAEAFF. CDR3 sequence (DNA): TGTGCCAGCAGCTTGGAAGGGAGGGCCGAAGCTTTCTTT.